This TCR beta chain was identified in a study of memory CD4+ T cells and cytomegalovirus serostatus. As for the study in general: Donors were healthy Belgian adults, 9 CMV seropositive and 24 seronegative.

V dropped 1 base and J dropped 8; count of bases not matched to a gene: 2. The CDR3 consists of 15 residues. Germline V gene sequence: CDR1 SNHLY, CDR2 FYNNEI. Sequencing was performed with immunoSEQ multiplex PCR; in TCRdb, only in-frame clones are kept and a portion is missing. The table lists approximately 40,000 clones, approximately 82% of them singletons, with more than 1.5% in the top ten. Single viable CD3+CD4+CD8-CD45RO+ cells were sorted as the memory CD4+ T cells. Serum IgG to CMV pp150, pp28, p38 and p52 defined serostatus. The specimen was memory CD4+ T cells from blood. The J gene is TRBJ2-1, the V gene TRBV2; TRBD2 aligns across 13 bases. This TCR came from an adult in good health and CMV-seronegative. The CDR3 DNA is TGTGCCAGCAGTGAAGGACTAGCGGGGGGTTATGAGCAGTTCTTC. This codes for CASSEGLAGGYEQFF.